This T cell receptor (beta chain) was sequenced in a study of shared clonotypes between healthy human individuals. Study at large: Samples came from a couple of female and three male donors aged 18 to 49.

V trimming: 1 base; J trimming: 3 bases; junction bases outside the gene matches: 1. This CDR3 is built from 15 residues. Germline loops: CDR1 SGHTA, CDR2 FQGNSA. Some clones are missing from TCRdb's copy, which holds only in-frame ones; the method was immunoSEQ multiplex PCR. The table includes fewer than 500,000 clones, approximately 79% detected once. J is TRBJ1-3 and V is TRBV7-2, with 9 positions matching TRBD1. The specimen sequenced was PBMCs. The clonotype comes from a middle-aged woman in good health. Some clones in this sample may be carry-over from other donors' samples. CDR3 sequence (DNA): TGTGCCAGCAGCTTAGGGGACAGGGTTGGAAACACCATATATTTT. Amino acid sequence: CASSLGDRVGNTIYF.